The entry below describes one TCR beta chain. MiXCR was run by TCRdb on the PCR reads, yielding one entry per CDR3 protein. The repertoire consists of about half a million distinct CDR3 sequences, with roughly a fifth occurring once and the leading ten covering approximately 0.8%. The sample is drawn from a study of molecular identifiers for immune sequencing clone quantification. The source is a human donor in good health. Some libraries in this study had Jurkat cell RNA spiked in. The specimen sequenced was naive CD8+ T cells from blood, with Jurkat cell RNA spiked in. As to subset: FACS-sorted CD8+CD4-CCR7+CD45RA+ naive T cells.

As DNA, the CDR3 is TGTGCCAGCAGTTACCTTGACGGGGAGCTGTTTTTT. This gives the protein CASSYLDGELFF. J is TRBJ2-2 and V is TRBV6-5, with no clear D. Germline V lookup: CDR1 MNHEY, CDR2 SVGAGI. Trimming took off 2 bases at V and 7 bases at J, with 5 bases between the two ends. The CDR3 extends over 12 amino acids.